What follows are 32 T cell receptor beta chains derived from one specimen sequenced in a study of blood T cell repertoires in COVID-19. This table comes from immunoSEQ multiplex PCR, and its TCRdb copy is limited to in-frame clones, with some not included. The table records 200,000 to 250,000 clones, roughly 87% of them present only once. Input material: peripheral blood. The origin of the receptors is a man aged 40-50 years with active or convalescent COVID-19.

This clone turned up a few times. The chain has TRBV20-1 and TRBJ1-1; 7 positions agree with TRBD1. The J segment lost 2 bases and the V segment lost 3 bases, leaving 6 bases of the junction unmatched. This CDR3 is 14 amino acids long. From germline, CDR1 is DFQATT and CDR2 SNEGSKA (reference sequence). In DNA, the CDR3 is TGCAGTGCTAGTTCCGGGACAGTCAACACTGAAGCTTTCTTT. Protein sequence: CSASSGTVNTEAFF.

V usage is TRBV27 and J usage is TRBJ2-7, with D maybe TRBD1 (6 bases). Germline assignment: CDR1 MNHEY and CDR2 SMNVEV (reference sequence). The CDR3 sequence is 15 residues long. Deletions cut 8 bases from V and 2 bases from J, with 19 bases between. The CDR3 DNA is TGTGCCAGCTGGGAAATGGGGACACAAACCTACGAGCAGTACTTC. Its translation: CASWEMGTQTYEQYF.

The CDR3 is CASSSGSEETQYF. The CDR3 coding sequence is TGTGCCAGCAGTTCGGGTAGCGAGGAGACCCAGTACTTC. V usage is TRBV28 and J usage is TRBJ2-5; D is perhaps TRBD2 (5 bases). Germline loops: CDR1 MDHEN, CDR2 SYDVKM. The CDR3 consists of 13 residues. The V gene lost 4 bases and the J gene lost 5 bases, with 11 bases spanning the gap.

The rearrangement joins TRBV21-1 to TRBJ1-1; the D call of TRBD1 is as the table states it, not checked on the DNA. TRBV21-1 corresponds to a pseudogene. This CDR3 is built from 16 residues. The CDR3 spells CASSVVGTGEDTEAFF. DNA for the CDR3: TGTGCCAGCAGCGTTGTGGGGACAGGGGAGGACACTGAAGCTTTCTTT.

The J gene is TRBJ1-5, the V gene TRBV27, with unresolved D. The V end lost 8 bases, the J end lost 1 base, and 9 bases lay between the germline ends. The CDR3 is 13 amino acids. Germline lookup yields CDR1 MNHEY and CDR2 SMNVEV (reference sequence). CDR3 loop: CASGRQSNQPQHF. The CDR3 bases are TGTGCCAGCGGGCGACAAAGCAATCAGCCCCAGCATTTT.

This sequence joins TRBV19 and TRBJ1-1; unclear D gene. Trimming stripped 5 bases from V and 5 bases from J, with 15 bases between. Germline V gene lookup returns CDR1 LNHDA and CDR2 SQIVND (reference sequence). The CDR3 has 14 amino acids. The CDR3 DNA reads TGTGCCAGTAGTTTCAGTGCTCTGAGGACTGAAGCTTTCTTT. This translates into CASSFSALRTEAFF.

CDR3 sequence: CASSYSGQQETQYF. The CDR3 DNA is TGTGCCAGCAGTTACTCGGGGCAACAAGAGACCCAGTACTTC. V gene TRBV6-5 combines with J gene TRBJ2-5; D might be TRBD1 (5 bases). In germline, CDR1 is MNHEY, CDR2 SVGAGI. V was clipped by 0 bases and J by 2 bases, with 7 bases between them. The CDR3 has 14 amino acids.

This chain links TRBV2 with TRBJ2-1; TRBD1 aligns across 9 bases. Germline lookup yields CDR1 SNHLY and CDR2 FYNNEI. The V segment lost 5 bases and the J segment 8 bases; nucleotides outside the gene matches: 7. The CDR3 length is 14 residues. The CDR3: CASSRDRVSDEQFF. For the CDR3, the DNA is TGTGCCAGCAGTAGGGACAGGGTGAGTGATGAGCAGTTCTTC.

The chain joins TRBV5-4 to TRBJ2-1; D may be TRBD2 (7 bases). This CDR3 contains 18 residues. In germline, CDR1 is SGHNT, CDR2 YYREEE (reference sequence). Between the trimmed V and J ends, which lost 1 base and 5 bases, there was a span of 22 bases. CDR3 in DNA: TGTGCCAGCAGCTTGACGGTCTGGGCGGGGGCGACTAACAATGAGCAGTTCTTC. Translating gives CASSLTVWAGATNNEQFF.

This clone was seen only once. This chain uses TRBV3-1 (or the pseudogene TRBV3-2) with TRBJ2-4; D may be TRBD1 (6 bases). V gave up 3 bases and J gave up 1 base, with 13 bases separating them. The germline V gene has CDR1 LGHDT and CDR2 YNNKEL (reference sequence). The CDR3 length is 16 residues. CDR3 nucleotide sequence: TGTGCCAGCAGCCAGCCCTCCCAGGGGGCCAAAAACATTCAGTACTTC. It encodes CASSQPSQGAKNIQYF.

This sequence joins TRBV3-1 (or the pseudogene TRBV3-2) and TRBJ2-5; D is perhaps TRBD2 (7 bases). This CDR3 contains 14 residues. Between the trimmed V and J ends, which lost 1 base and 6 bases, there was a span of 12 bases. Germline loops: CDR1 LGHDT, CDR2 YNNKEL (reference sequence). The CDR3 DNA reads as TGTGCCAGCAGCCAAGCGGGGGGCGGGAAGACCCAGTACTTC. It codes for CASSQAGGGKTQYF.

This chain links TRBV28 with TRBJ2-1; TRBD2 aligns across 11 bases. V lost 4 bases, J lost 4 bases, and 9 bases stayed unmatched. The CDR3 spans 17 residues. Germline V CDR1 and CDR2: MDHEN, SYDVKM. The CDR3 loop is CASSSPLAGEYYNEQFF. The DNA for the CDR3 is TGTGCCAGCAGTTCCCCACTAGCGGGAGAGTATTACAATGAGCAGTTCTTC.

The V call is TRBV7-8, the J call TRBJ2-7, with 7 bases aligning to TRBD2. Looked up from germline, CDR1 is SGHVS and CDR2 is FQNEAQ. Trimming cost V 1 base and J 6 bases; bases outside gene matches: 9. The CDR3 loop spans 15 amino acids. CDR3 coding DNA: TGTGCCAGCAGCTTAGTTACCAGCGGGATCTCCGAGCAGTACTTC. The encoded protein is CASSLVTSGISEQYF.

V and J are TRBV28 and TRBJ1-2; D possibly corresponds to TRBD1 (5 bases). V was clipped by 3 bases and J by 5 bases, with 19 bases between them. Per the germline V gene, CDR1 is MDHEN and CDR2 is SYDVKM. CDR3 length: 16 residues. The CDR3 reads CASSFPGTDYVYGYTF. For the CDR3, the DNA is TGTGCCAGCAGTTTTCCAGGGACGGACTACGTTTATGGCTACACCTTC.

V and J are TRBV27 and TRBJ2-5; 11 bases align to TRBD2. The CDR3 is 15 residues long. The V segment lost 6 bases and the J segment 4 bases; nucleotides outside the gene matches: 7. CDR1 is MNHEY and CDR2 is SMNVEV in the germline V gene (reference sequence). The CDR3 DNA reads TGTGCCAGCAGCACTCTAGCGGGGGGCTCAGAGACCCAGTACTTC. Protein: CASSTLAGGSETQYF.

The chain joins TRBV20-1 to TRBJ1-5; a weak D match, TRBD1 (6 bases). Germline V lookup: CDR1 DFQATT, CDR2 SNEGSKA (reference sequence). V was pared by 3 bases and J by 4 bases, with 13 bases between. This CDR3 comprises 14 residues. The CDR3 coding sequence is TGCAGTGCTAGTAAGGGGGGGCCAAATCAGCCCCAGCATTTT. It is translated as CSASKGGPNQPQHF.

The chain uses TRBV19 and TRBJ2-3; 9 bases fit TRBD1. Germline CDR1 reads LNHDA; CDR2 reads SQIVND (reference sequence). The CDR3 sequence is 14 residues long. V lost 6 bases and J lost 6; bases outside the gene matches: 7. The CDR3 nucleotides are TGTGCCAGTAGGAAAGGACAGGGGTCCGATACGCAGTATTTT. Protein product: CASRKGQGSDTQYF. The full variable domain, completed using reference TRBV19 and TRBJ2-3, is DGGITQSPKYLFRKEGQNVTLSCEQNLNHDAMYWYRQDPGQGLRLIYYSQIVNDFQKGDIAEGYSVSREKKESFPLTVTSAQKNPTAFYLCASRKGQGSDTQYFGPGTRLTVL.

The V call is TRBV29-1, the J call TRBJ1-1, with 9 bases fitting TRBD1. This CDR3 region has 14 residues. Looked up from germline, CDR1 is SQVTM and CDR2 is ANQGSEA. The V segment lost 3 bases and the J segment 9 bases; nucleotides outside the gene matches: 11. CDR3 residues: CSVETSGTGTKAFF. CDR3 in DNA: TGCAGCGTTGAGACCTCCGGGACAGGGACCAAAGCTTTCTTT.

The rearrangement uses TRBV6-5 and TRBJ2-7; 7 nucleotides line up with TRBD1. Germline assignment: CDR1 MNHEY and CDR2 SVGAGI. The junction had 7 bases not matched to a gene; V was cut back by 2 bases and J by 3 bases. The CDR3 extends over 15 amino acids. DNA for the CDR3: TGTGCCAGCAGTTACCCGGGACAGTCTATCTACGAGCAGTACTTC. Its protein product is CASSYPGQSIYEQYF.

The rearrangement uses TRBV11-2 and TRBJ1-6, with a weak D call TRBD1 (6 bases). Germline CDR1 is SGHAT and CDR2 is FQNNGV. V lost 5 bases, J lost 5 bases, and 19 bases lay in between. This CDR3 has 17 residues. CDR3 sequence (DNA): TGTGCCAGCAGCCCCTGGTGGGGGCCAGATAATAATTCACCCCTCCACTTT. Its protein product is CASSPWWGPDNNSPLHF.

V and J are TRBV10-2 and TRBJ1-5; a possible D gene is TRBD1 (5 bases). The germline CDR1 and CDR2 sequences are WSHSY and SAAADI. The CDR3 covers 16 residues. V lost 3 bases to trimming and J lost 2 bases, with 14 bases between them. DNA for the CDR3: TGCGCCAGCAGTGATTTGGCTTCGGGGGGCAATCAGCCCCAGCATTTT. Protein sequence: CASSDLASGGNQPQHF.

V usage is TRBV14 and J usage is TRBJ1-3; D not certain. The CDR3 contains 13 residues. Trimming left V 1 base short and J 4 bases short, with 5 bases between. Germline assignment: CDR1 SGHDN and CDR2 FVKESK. DNA of the CDR3: TGTGCCAGCAGCCAAGTGAGAGGAAACACCATATATTTT. Protein sequence: CASSQVRGNTIYF.

The V call is TRBV19, the J call TRBJ2-3; 9 bases are shared with TRBD2. Germline V gives CDR1 LNHDA, CDR2 SQIVND (reference sequence). This CDR3 region has 15 residues. The ends lost 3 bases at V and 4 bases at J; junction bases unmatched: 5. The CDR3 loop reads CASSISGSSADTQYF. DNA of the CDR3: TGTGCCAGTAGTATTAGCGGGAGTAGCGCAGATACGCAGTATTTT.

This chain joins TRBV12-3 or TRBV12-4 and TRBJ2-5; 7 bases match TRBD1. V lost 2 bases to trimming and J lost 7 bases; unmatched junction nucleotides: 1. The CDR3 contains 12 residues. The CDR3: CASSLSGGTQYF. CDR3 nucleotides: TGTGCCAGCAGTTTATCAGGGGGGACCCAGTACTTC.

In this sample, this clone turned up once. The gene calls are TRBV5-1 and TRBJ2-2; the match to TRBD2 covers 11 bases. The V segment lost 8 bases and the J segment 3 bases; nucleotides outside the gene matches: 6. Germline assignment: CDR1 SGHRS and CDR2 YFSETQ. CDR3 length: 15 amino acids. CDR3 nucleotides: TGCGCCAGTACTAGCGGGGGCCTATACACCGGGGAGCTGTTTTTT. Protein: CASTSGGLYTGELFF.

V usage is TRBV7-3 and J usage is TRBJ2-2, with 9 nucleotides matching TRBD2. The V gene end was trimmed by 5 bases and the J gene end by 7 bases; junction bases not matched to a gene: 14. Germline V CDR1 and CDR2: SGHTA, FQGTGA. This CDR3 has 17 residues. For the CDR3, the DNA is TGTGCCAGCAGCGCTATCTTAGCGGGAGTAGATGGCGGGGAGCTGTTTTTT. It yields the protein CASSAILAGVDGGELFF.

A word on this clone: This CDR3 is also generated by other DNA sequences in the sample. The genes are TRBV15 and TRBJ1-1, with D unclear. In germline, CDR1 is LNHNV, CDR2 YYDKDF (reference sequence). The CDR3 has 14 amino acids. V lost 1 base and J 0 bases, leaving 6 bases between the germline ends. CDR3 sequence reads: CATSRGGMNTEAFF. As DNA, the CDR3 is TGTGCCACCAGCAGAGGCGGCATGAACACTGAAGCTTTCTTT.

This chain uses TRBV6-5 with TRBJ1-3; TRBD1 agrees at 7 bases. The CDR3 consists of 15 residues. Unmatched junction bases numbered 6, after V lost 6 bases and J lost 1 base. Per the germline V gene, CDR1 is MNHEY and CDR2 is SVGAGI. The CDR3 DNA sequence: TGTGCCAGCAGGCGCGACAGGGTATCTGGAAACACCATATATTTT. Translating gives CASRRDRVSGNTIYF.

The chain carries TRBV28 and TRBJ2-2; 8 positions agree with TRBD1. Germline CDR1 MDHEN, CDR2 SYDVKM. CDR3 length equals 16 residues. Unmatched junction bases numbered 7, after V lost 3 bases and J lost 4 bases. The DNA for the CDR3 is TGTGCCAGCAGTTTGGACAGGGCCTGGGGCACCGGGGAGCTGTTTTTT. Translating it yields CASSLDRAWGTGELFF.

The chain employs TRBV18 and TRBJ2-7; the D gene is possibly TRBD1 (5 bases). The CDR3 totals 12 residues. The V gene's germline CDR1 is KGHSH and CDR2 LQKENI. Trimming removed 6 bases at V and 4 bases at J, with 10 bases between. The CDR3 DNA follows: TGTGCCAGCTCCCCTAGACAGTACGAGCAGTACTTC. This encodes CASSPRQYEQYF. The full variable domain, its missing parts supplied by reference TRBV18 and TRBJ2-7, is NAGVMQNPRHLVRRRGQEARLRCSPMKGHSHVYWYRQLPEEGLKFMVYLQKENIIDESGMPKERFSAEFPKEGPSILRIQQVVRGDSAAYFCASSPRQYEQYFGPGTRLTVT.

This chain links TRBV19 with TRBJ2-7, with 8 positions matching TRBD1. Per the germline V gene, CDR1 is LNHDA and CDR2 is SQIVND (reference sequence). This CDR3 spans 14 amino acids. The V gene end was trimmed by 6 bases and the J gene end by 3 bases; junction bases not matched to a gene: 7. The DNA of the CDR3 is TGTGCCAGTAGCTGGGGACAGGCCGGCTACGAGCAGTACTTC. Protein product: CASSWGQAGYEQYF.

This clone was seen more than once but under ten times. V and J are TRBV7-2 and TRBJ2-2; D call uncertain. CDR1 is SGHTA, CDR2 FQGNSA, per germline. This CDR3 region has 13 residues. Trimming cost V 3 bases and J 4 bases, with 6 bases left between them. The DNA for the CDR3 is TGTGCCAGCAGCTTCGCAGGCACCGGGGAGCTGTTTTTT. This gives the protein CASSFAGTGELFF.